This T cell receptor (beta chain) was captured in a study of blood T cell repertoires in COVID-19. Whole-study context: The United States, Italy and Spain supplied acute and convalescent COVID-19 samples. Sample material is recorded as cDNA or gDNA derived from T cells, B-cell-depleted T cells, or PBMCs.

Germline-derived CDR1 and CDR2 are MDHEN and SYDVKM. This CDR3 is 14 amino acids long. Trimming took 4 bases from V and 11 from J, leaving 20 bases between them. Original data processing: From reference gene primer amplification, estimates of nucleated cell counts were derived. Sequencing was performed with immunoSEQ multiplex PCR; in TCRdb, only in-frame clones are kept and a portion is missing. That table supplies the V and J calls and clone size; D and trimming were determined from the DNA. In the table there are fewer than 35,000 clones, approximately 85% of which are singletons. The receptor was isolated from a man older than 75 with active COVID-19. This rearrangement joins TRBV28 to TRBJ1-1, with D tentatively TRBD1 (6 bases). Sample: peripheral blood. CDR3 residues: CASSSQTPRGKAFF. As DNA, the CDR3 is TGTGCCAGCAGTTCACAGACCCCCAGGGGTAAGGCTTTCTTT.